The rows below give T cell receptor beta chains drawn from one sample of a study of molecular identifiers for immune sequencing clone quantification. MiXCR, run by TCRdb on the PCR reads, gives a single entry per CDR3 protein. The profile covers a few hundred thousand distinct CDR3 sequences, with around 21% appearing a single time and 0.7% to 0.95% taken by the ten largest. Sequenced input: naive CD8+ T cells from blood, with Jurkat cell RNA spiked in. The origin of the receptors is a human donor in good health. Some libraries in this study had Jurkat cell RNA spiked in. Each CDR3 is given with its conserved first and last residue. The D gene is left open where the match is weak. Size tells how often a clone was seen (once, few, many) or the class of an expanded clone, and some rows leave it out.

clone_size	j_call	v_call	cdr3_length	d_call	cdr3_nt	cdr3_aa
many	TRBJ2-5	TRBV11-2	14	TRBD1	TGTGCCAGCAGCACCTGGGACAGGGGTGAGACCCAGTACTTC	CASSTWDRGETQYF
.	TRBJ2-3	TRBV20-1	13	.	TGCAGTGCGGCCGGGGGCAGCACAGATACGCAGTATTTT	CSAAGGSTDTQYF
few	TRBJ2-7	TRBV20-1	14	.	TGCAGTGCTAGAGATAGCGCAGATTCCTACGAGCAGTACTTC	CSARDSADSYEQYF
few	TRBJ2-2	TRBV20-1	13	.	TGCAGTGCTAGTATCGCGAACACCGGGGAGCTGTTTTTT	CSASIANTGELFF
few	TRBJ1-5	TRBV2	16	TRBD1	TGTGCCAGCAGCGCTTCAGGGGGCTGGGGCAATCAGCCCCAGCATTTT	CASSASGGWGNQPQHF
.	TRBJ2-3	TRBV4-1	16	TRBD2	TGCGCCAGCAGCCAAATAGGACTAGCGGGAGAAGATACGCAGTATTTT	CASSQIGLAGEDTQYF
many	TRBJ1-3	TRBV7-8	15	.	TGTGCCAGCAGCTCCCAGGCGGCGACGGGAAACACCATATATTTT	CASSSQAATGNTIYF
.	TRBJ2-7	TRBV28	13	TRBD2	TGTGCCAGCAGTTTAAGTGGGCCAGCGGGAGAGTACTTC	CASSLSGPAGEYF
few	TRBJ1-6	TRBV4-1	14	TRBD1	TGCGCCAGCAGCCAGGACAGGGCTAATTCACCCCTCCACTTT	CASSQDRANSPLHF
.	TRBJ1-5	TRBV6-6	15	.	TGTGCCAGCAGCTGGTTAGATGCGAGCAATCAGCCCCAGCATTTT	CASSWLDASNQPQHF
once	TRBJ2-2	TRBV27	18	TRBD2	TGTGCCAGCAGTTTCACCCTCACTAGCGGGAGGGCATTCGGGGAGCTGTTTTTT	CASSFTLTSGRAFGELFF
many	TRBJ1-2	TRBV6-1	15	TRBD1	TGTGCCAGCAGTGAAAGTCGGACAGGGGGAGATGGCTACACCTTC	CASSESRTGGDGYTF
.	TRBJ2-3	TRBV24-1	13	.	TGTGCCACCAGTGTTGGCATCACAGATACGCAGTATTTT	CATSVGITDTQYF
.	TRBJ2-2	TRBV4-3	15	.	TGCGCCAGCAGCCAAGATGAAGTGAACACCGGGGAGCTGTTTTTT	CASSQDEVNTGELFF
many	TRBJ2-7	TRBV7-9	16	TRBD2	TGTGCCAGCAGCTTAATGCGGGGGGACCCGAACTACGAGCAGTACTTC	CASSLMRGDPNYEQYF
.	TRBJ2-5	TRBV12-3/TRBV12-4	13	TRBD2	TGTGCCAGCAAACTAGCGAACCAAGGGACCCAGTACTTC	CASKLANQGTQYF
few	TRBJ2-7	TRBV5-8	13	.	TGTGCCAGCAGCTGGGAAGATGCCTACGAGCAGTACTTC	CASSWEDAYEQYF
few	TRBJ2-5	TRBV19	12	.	TGTGCCAGTAGCGGAGGACACCTAGACCAGTACTTC	CASSGGHLDQYF
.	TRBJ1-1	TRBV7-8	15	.	TGTGCCAGCAGCTCACACGGGACAAGAGACACTGAAGCTTTCTTT	CASSSHGTRDTEAFF
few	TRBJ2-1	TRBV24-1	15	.	TGTGCCACCAGTGATTCTGACATCCCCTACAATGAGCAGTTCTTC	CATSDSDIPYNEQFF
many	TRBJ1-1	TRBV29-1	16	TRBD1	TGCAGCGTTACCACGCGACCGGACAGGGTAGTGACTGAAGCTTTCTTT	CSVTTRPDRVVTEAFF
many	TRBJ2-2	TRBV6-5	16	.	TGTGCCAGCAGTTACGATCCAGCTACGAACACCGGGGAGCTGTTTTTT	CASSYDPATNTGELFF
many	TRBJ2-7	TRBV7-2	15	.	TGTGCCAGCAGTCCCATGCTAAGCGGGCGACTCGAGCAGTACTTC	CASSPMLSGRLEQYF
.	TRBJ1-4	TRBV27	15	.	TGTGCCAGCAGTTTGAGGGGGGCGGCTAATGAAAAACTGTTTTTT	CASSLRGAANEKLFF
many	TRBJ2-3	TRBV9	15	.	TGTGCCAGCAGCGTTCGAACCTCTAGCACAGATACGCAGTATTTT	CASSVRTSSTDTQYF
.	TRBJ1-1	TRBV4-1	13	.	TGCGCCAGCAGCCGTTTAGGGGACACTGAAGCTTTCTTT	CASSRLGDTEAFF
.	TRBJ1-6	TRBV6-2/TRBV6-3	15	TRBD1	TGTGCCAGCAGCCAGGGGGCGGCATTGGATTCACCCCTCCACTTT	CASSQGAALDSPLHF
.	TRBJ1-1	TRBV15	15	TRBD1	TGTGCCACCAGCAGATACAGGGGAAGGAACACTGAAGCTTTCTTT	CATSRYRGRNTEAFF
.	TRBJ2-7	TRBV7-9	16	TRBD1	TGTGCCAGCAGCTTAGAGCCGGGACAGGGTTTTTACGAGCAGTACTTC	CASSLEPGQGFYEQYF
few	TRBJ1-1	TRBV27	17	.	TGTGCCAGCAGTTTATCAAATCAGGGGCCGTTGAACACTGAAGCTTTCTTT	CASSLSNQGPLNTEAFF
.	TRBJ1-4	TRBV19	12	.	TGTGCCAGTAGTATGGGGACCCAGGGACTGTTTTTT	CASSMGTQGLFF
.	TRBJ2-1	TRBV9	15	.	TGTGCCGGCAGCGTATCTTATGGATCCTTTAATGAGCAGTTCTTC	CAGSVSYGSFNEQFF
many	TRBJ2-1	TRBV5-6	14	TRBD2	TGCGCCAGCAGCCCGGGACTAGCGGACAATGAGCAGTTCTTC	CASSPGLADNEQFF
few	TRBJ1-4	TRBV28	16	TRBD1	TGTGCCAGCAGTTATGATATGGACAGGGCTAATGAAAAACTGTTTTTT	CASSYDMDRANEKLFF
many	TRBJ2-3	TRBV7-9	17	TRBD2	TGTGCCAGCAGCCCCGAGCGGACTAGCGGCTTCACAGATACGCAGTATTTT	CASSPERTSGFTDTQYF
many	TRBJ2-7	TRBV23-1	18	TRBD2	TGCGCCAGCAAGCCCAGCCAGACTAGCGGGAGGGCCATTTACGAGCAGTACTTC	CASKPSQTSGRAIYEQYF
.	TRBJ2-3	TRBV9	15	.	TGTGCCAGCAGCGAGGAACGGGCTAGCACAGATACGCAGTATTTT	CASSEERASTDTQYF
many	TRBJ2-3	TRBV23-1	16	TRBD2	TGCGCCAACATCCGGGGGGAGTCTAGCGGCACAGATACGCAGTATTTT	CANIRGESSGTDTQYF
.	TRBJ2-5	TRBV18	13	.	TGTGCCAGCTCACCAAGGGATGGAGAGACCCAGTACTTC	CASSPRDGETQYF
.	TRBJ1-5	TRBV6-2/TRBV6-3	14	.	TGTGCCAGCAGCTCAGCCACCCCTTGGGAGCCCCAGCATTTT	CASSSATPWEPQHF
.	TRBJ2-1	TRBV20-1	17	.	TGCAGTGGAGGGGGGGGGTGGGAAACAGCAAGGCGGAATGAGCAGTTCTTC	CSGGGGWETARRNEQFF
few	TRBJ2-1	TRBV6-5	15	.	TGTGCCAGCAGTACACGCCCCGGAGGCTACAATGAGCAGTTCTTC	CASSTRPGGYNEQFF
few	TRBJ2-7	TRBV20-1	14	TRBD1	TGCAGTGCGAGGACAGGGGCGGTATCCTACGAGCAGTACTTC	CSARTGAVSYEQYF
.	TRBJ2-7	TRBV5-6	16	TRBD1	TGTGCCAGCAGCGATCCGACAGGGGAATTCTCCTGCGAGCAGTACTTC	CASSDPTGEFSCEQYF
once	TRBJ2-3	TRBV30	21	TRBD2	TGTGCCTGGAGTCTCGGGACTAGCGGGGGTCGTGCGTTTTATGGCACAGATACGCAGTATTTT	CAWSLGTSGGRAFYGTDTQYF
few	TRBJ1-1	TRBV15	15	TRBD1	TGTGCCACCAGCGACCCGGGACAGGGGAGTACTGAAGCTTTCTTT	CATSDPGQGSTEAFF
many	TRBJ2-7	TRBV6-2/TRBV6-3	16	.	TGTGCCAGCAGTAATGAGGGACCCGGGCCCTATCGGGAGCAGTACTTC	CASSNEGPGPYREQYF
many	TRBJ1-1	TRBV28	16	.	TGTGCCAGCAGTCCGGGGGGGGGGCTCTTGTACACTGAAGCTTTCTTT	CASSPGGGLLYTEAFF
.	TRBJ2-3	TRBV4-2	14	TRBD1	TGTGCCAGCAGCCAAGGGACAGGGAAAGATACGCAGTATTTT	CASSQGTGKDTQYF
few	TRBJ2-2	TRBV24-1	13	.	TGTGCCACCAGTGACACTAGGACCGGGGAGCTGTTTTTT	CATSDTRTGELFF
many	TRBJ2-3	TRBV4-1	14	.	TGCGCCAGCAGCCAAGATTCGACCGCAGATACGCAGTATTTT	CASSQDSTADTQYF
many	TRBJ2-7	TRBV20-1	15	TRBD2	TGCAGTGCTAGGGGACGCAGCGGGAGTCCGTACGAGCAGTACTTC	CSARGRSGSPYEQYF
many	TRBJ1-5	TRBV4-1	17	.	TGCGCCAGCAGCCAATCTCATCCCGGGGGGGGGCGGCAGCCCCAGCATTTT	CASSQSHPGGGRQPQHF
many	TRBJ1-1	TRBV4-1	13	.	TGCGCCAGCAGCCAACGATTGTACACTGAAGCTTTCTTT	CASSQRLYTEAFF
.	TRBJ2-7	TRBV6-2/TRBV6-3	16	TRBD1	TGTGCCAGCAGTTACCCCGGACAGGGCGGGCCAGACGAGCAGTACTTC	CASSYPGQGGPDEQYF
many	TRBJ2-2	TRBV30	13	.	TGTGCCTGGAGTATGAAGAACACCGGGGAGCTGTTTTTT	CAWSMKNTGELFF
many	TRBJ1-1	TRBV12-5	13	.	TGTGCTAGTGGTTTCGGGGCGGACACTGAAGCTTTCTTT	CASGFGADTEAFF
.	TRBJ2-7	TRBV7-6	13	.	TGTGCCAGCAGCACCCTTGGCGCCTACGAGCAGTACTTC	CASSTLGAYEQYF
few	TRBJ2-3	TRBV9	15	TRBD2	TGTGCCAGCACCTTCGGGGGGTCTAGCACAGATACGCAGTATTTT	CASTFGGSSTDTQYF